These 24 T cell receptor beta chains share one sample of origin, sequenced in a study of blood T cell repertoires in COVID-19. Profiled with immunoSEQ multiplex PCR; TCRdb holds only in-frame clones, not every one. The sample includes 140,000 to 150,000 clones, 80% of them seen just once. Input material: peripheral blood. These receptors all stem from a man aged 60 to 69 with active or convalescent COVID-19.

The chain carries TRBV25-1 and TRBJ2-3, with D maybe TRBD2 (5 bases). CDR1 and CDR2 from the germline V gene are MGHDK and SYGVNS. CDR3 length: 16 amino acids. The V gene lost 7 bases and the J gene lost 0 bases, with 17 bases spanning the gap. The CDR3 reads CASNPNLATSTDTQYF. For the CDR3, the DNA is TGTGCCAGCAACCCAAACCTAGCAACTAGCACAGATACGCAGTATTTT.

V gene TRBV5-6 combines with J gene TRBJ1-2; D possibly corresponds to TRBD1 (5 bases). V was shortened by 4 bases and J by 4 bases, with 20 bases between the two germline ends. Per germline, CDR1 SGHDT and CDR2 YYEEEE. The CDR3 runs 16 residues. The CDR3 bases are TGTGCCAGCAGCCCCCTGGCGGAGGGGCGGCGCTATGGCTACACCTTC. Its protein product is CASSPLAEGRRYGYTF.

The rearrangement links TRBV30 to TRBJ1-1, with D possibly TRBD1 on 5 matching bases. CDR3 size: 14 residues. Trimming pared 2 bases from V and 3 bases from J, leaving 13 bases between. CDR1 GTSNPN and CDR2 SVGIG come from the germline V gene (reference sequence). CDR3 nucleotides: TGTGCCTGGAGTACTAGCTTGGGGGACACTGAAGCTTTCTTT. Translated: CAWSTSLGDTEAFF.

This clone was observed a handful of times. V is TRBV28 and J is TRBJ1-2; D gene unclear. Looked up from germline, CDR1 is MDHEN and CDR2 is SYDVKM. The V gene lost 6 bases and the J gene lost 1 base, with 15 bases spanning the gap. The length of the CDR3 is 15 residues. This CDR3 is CASSPITEYNYGYTF. As DNA, the CDR3 is TGTGCCAGCAGCCCCATAACAGAATATAACTATGGCTACACCTTC.

The CDR3 DNA reads TGCGCCAGCAGCCCCCTGGGGGGCTATGGCTACACCTTC. Translating gives CASSPLGGYGYTF. The chain has TRBV5-1 and TRBJ1-2, with D possibly TRBD1 on 5 matching bases. This CDR3 has 13 residues. V was clipped by 4 bases and J by 4 bases, with 11 bases between them. Germline-derived CDR1 and CDR2 are SGHRS and YFSETQ.

The genes are TRBV19 and TRBJ2-2, with TRBD2 matching 11 bases. V was clipped by 4 bases and J by 0 bases; unmatched bases: 7. Germline CDR1 LNHDA, CDR2 SQIVND (reference sequence). This CDR3 is built from 18 residues. The CDR3 DNA follows: TGTGCCAGTAGTACAAGGACTAGCGGGTCCACGAACACCGGGGAGCTGTTTTTT. Translation: CASSTRTSGSTNTGELFF.

A single count supports this clone. The chain combines TRBV6-2 or TRBV6-3 with TRBJ2-7; 9 nucleotides line up with TRBD2. Germline CDR1 reads MNHEY; CDR2 reads SVGEGT. Trimming at V came to 2 bases and at J to 2 bases, leaving 7 bases not matched to a gene. The CDR3 length is 16 residues. The CDR3, as DNA: TGTGCCAGCAGTTACGCCTGGGCTAGCGGGGCCTACGAGCAGTACTTC. Translated: CASSYAWASGAYEQYF.

V is TRBV10-3 and J is TRBJ2-3, with 11 bases that match TRBD1. In germline, CDR1 is ENHRY, CDR2 SYGVKD. Trimming took 10 bases from V and 5 from J; bases not matched to a gene: 11. The length of the CDR3 is 15 residues. In nucleotides, the CDR3 is TGTGCCACAAAATCCGGGACAGGGGGTAGAGATACGCAGTATTTT. Encoded protein: CATKSGTGGRDTQYF.

The rearrangement joins TRBV11-3 to TRBJ2-5; D unclear. The CDR3 contains 13 residues. The ends were cut back, 0 bases at V and 5 bases at J, with 7 bases in the middle. CDR1 is SGHNT, CDR2 YENEEA, per germline. The CDR3 bases are TGTGCCAGCAGCTTAGATCTCGGGGAGACCCAGTACTTC. This encodes CASSLDLGETQYF. The whole variable domain, remainder taken from reference TRBV11-3 and TRBJ2-5, is EAGVVQSPRYKIIEKKQPVAFWCNPISGHNTLYWYLQNLGQGPELLIRYENEEAVDDSQLPKDRFSAERLKGVDSTLKIQPAELGDSAVYLCASSLDLGETQYFGPGTRLLVL.

Note on this clone: Other DNA sequences in the same sample also yield this CDR3. The gene calls are TRBV9 and TRBJ1-5, with 10 nucleotides matching TRBD1. The CDR3 sequence is 14 residues long. Trimming at V came to 4 bases and at J to 7 bases, leaving 5 bases not matched to a gene. Per germline, CDR1 SGDLS and CDR2 YYNGEE. The CDR3 DNA is TGTGCCAGCAGCCCGACAGGGGGCGGCCAGCCCCAGCATTTT. Amino acid sequence: CASSPTGGGQPQHF.

This clone has more than one count but fewer than ten. The chain combines TRBV5-5 with TRBJ2-5; D not certain. Germline lookup yields CDR1 SGHKS and CDR2 YYEKEE (reference sequence). This CDR3 spans 16 amino acids. Deletions cut 1 base from V and 1 base from J, with 14 bases between. This CDR3 is CASSLSPRGSQETQYF. The CDR3 DNA sequence: TGTGCCAGCAGCTTGTCTCCTCGAGGTTCCCAAGAGACCCAGTACTTC.

The V and J genes are TRBV2 and TRBJ2-5, with 8 bases identical to TRBD1. The trim removed 5 bases at V and 1 base at J, leaving 3 bases unmatched. From germline, CDR1 is SNHLY and CDR2 FYNNEI. This CDR3 contains 14 residues. CDR3 sequence (DNA): TGTGCCAGCAGTCTAGACAGGGGCCAAGAGACCCAGTACTTC. Its translation is CASSLDRGQETQYF.

The chain carries TRBV5-1 and TRBJ2-5; D remains ambiguous. V shed 5 bases and J shed 5 bases, with 13 bases lying between them. The CDR3 spans 13 residues. The V gene's germline CDR1 is SGHRS and CDR2 YFSETQ. The CDR3 DNA is TGCGCCAGCAGTGCCAGACCACAGGAGACCCAGTACTTC. Translating gives CASSARPQETQYF.

This chain links TRBV24-1 with TRBJ1-2; D might be TRBD1 (5 bases). This CDR3 region has 13 residues. Germline V gives CDR1 KGHDR, CDR2 SFDVKD. Trimming pared 8 bases from V and 2 bases from J, leaving 11 bases between. The DNA of the CDR3 is TGTGCCACCAACGGGGGAAGGAACTATGGCTACACCTTC. Protein product: CATNGGRNYGYTF.

This rearrangement joins TRBV10-3 to TRBJ2-2, with 11 bases matching TRBD2. The CDR3 runs 19 residues. The germline V gene encodes CDR1 ENHRY and CDR2 SYGVKD. The ends lost 3 bases at V and 5 bases at J; junction bases unmatched: 14. DNA for the CDR3: TGTGCCATCAGTGAAAATCCCCCAAGAATAGCGGGAGGGACCGGGGAGCTGTTTTTT. Amino acid sequence: CAISENPPRIAGGTGELFF.

The chain couples TRBV7-2 to TRBJ1-3, with a possible D match to TRBD1 (5 bases). The CDR3 consists of 14 residues. V lost 7 bases to trimming and J lost 1 base, with 11 bases between them. Germline lookup yields CDR1 SGHTA and CDR2 FQGNSA. CDR3 in amino acids: CASTPGGSGNTIYF. The CDR3 DNA is TGTGCCAGCACCCCGGGGGGTTCTGGAAACACCATATATTTT.

V and J are TRBV4-1 and TRBJ2-7, with 9 nucleotides matching TRBD2. V lost 3 bases, J lost 4 bases, and 4 bases stayed unmatched. The CDR3 extends over 14 amino acids. Germline CDR1 is MGHRA and CDR2 is YSYEKL. CDR3 amino acids: CASSQGLAGYEQYF. Written as DNA, the CDR3 is TGCGCCAGCAGCCAGGGACTAGCAGGGTACGAGCAGTACTTC.

This clone was counted a few times. This specimen includes other DNA sequences encoding the same CDR3. The gene calls are TRBV5-1 and TRBJ2-5; 8 nucleotides line up with TRBD2. Unmatched junction bases numbered 1, after V lost 0 bases and J lost 3 bases. CDR1 SGHRS and CDR2 YFSETQ come from the germline V gene. The CDR3 is 14 residues long. The CDR3 DNA reads as TGCGCCAGCAGCTTGGCCGGGGGGGAAGAGACCCAGTACTTC. The encoded protein is CASSLAGGEETQYF. Full variable domain (outside the CDR3, taken from reference TRBV5-1 and TRBJ2-5): KAGVTQTPRYLIKTRGQQVTLSCSPISGHRSVSWYQQTPGQGLQFLFEYFSETQRNKGNFPGRFSGRQFSNSRSEMNVSTLELGDSALYLCASSLAGGEETQYFGPGTRLLVL.

CDR3 region: CASSIRGGWDTEAFF. The CDR3 DNA sequence: TGTGCCAGTAGTATTCGCGGGGGCTGGGACACTGAAGCTTTCTTT. The chain couples TRBV19 to TRBJ1-1, with D perhaps matching TRBD1 (6 bases). CDR3 length: 15 residues. Deletions cut 3 bases from V and 3 bases from J, with 14 bases between. Germline loops: CDR1 LNHDA, CDR2 SQIVND (reference sequence).

A single count supports this clone. The rearrangement uses TRBV5-5 and TRBJ1-1, with D uncertain. The CDR3 sequence is 13 residues long. With 1 base removed from V and 8 bases from J, the gap between germline ends came to 12 bases. Germline loops: CDR1 SGHKS, CDR2 YYEKEE (reference sequence). This CDR3 reads CASSLFTVQEAFF. The CDR3 bases are TGTGCCAGCAGCTTGTTTACGGTACAGGAAGCTTTCTTT.

The chain is built from TRBV5-1 and TRBJ2-2, with 7 bases identical to TRBD1. Per germline, CDR1 SGHRS and CDR2 YFSETQ. CDR3 size: 15 residues. V dropped 4 bases and J dropped 4; count of bases not matched to a gene: 7. CDR3 bases: TGCGCCAGCAGCCTCGACAGGGCTGGCACCGGGGAGCTGTTTTTT. Its protein product is CASSLDRAGTGELFF. The whole variable domain, filled in from reference TRBV5-1 and TRBJ2-2, reads KAGVTQTPRYLIKTRGQQVTLSCSPISGHRSVSWYQQTPGQGLQFLFEYFSETQRNKGNFPGRFSGRQFSNSRSEMNVSTLELGDSALYLCASSLDRAGTGELFFGEGSRLTVL.

At least ten counts were recorded for this clone. The chain joins TRBV6-5 to TRBJ2-7; no clear D. Germline assignment: CDR1 MNHEY and CDR2 SVGAGI. V was shortened by 8 bases and J by 0 bases, with 5 bases between the two germline ends. The CDR3 has 11 amino acids. CDR3 sequence reads: CASGSSYEQYF. As DNA, the CDR3 is TGTGCCAGCGGCAGCTCCTACGAGCAGTACTTC.

The CDR3 sequence: CASSVNRDRGLYTDTQYF. CDR3 coding DNA: TGTGCCAGCAGTGTCAACCGGGACAGGGGGCTTTACACAGATACGCAGTATTTT. The chain combines TRBV6-1 with TRBJ2-3; 12 nucleotides agree with TRBD1. Unmatched junction bases numbered 10, after V lost 4 bases and J lost 2 bases. Germline V gene data show CDR1 as MNHNS and CDR2 as SASEGT. The CDR3 has 18 amino acids.

This clone was seen more than once but under ten times. For the CDR3, the DNA is TGTGCCAGCAGCCAAGATCGGACAGGGGATGAAAAACTGTTTTTT. As protein: CASSQDRTGDEKLFF. The rearrangement joins TRBV3-1 (or the pseudogene TRBV3-2) to TRBJ1-4, with 9 nucleotides matching TRBD1. V gave up 0 bases and J gave up 6 bases; unmatched junction bases: 2. Germline loops: CDR1 LGHDT, CDR2 YNNKEL (reference sequence). The length of the CDR3 is 15 residues.